This T cell receptor (beta chain) was found in a study of blood T cell repertoires in COVID-19. Study overall: The study drew acute and convalescent COVID-19 samples from the United States, Italy and Spain. Sources were T cells, B-cell-depleted T cells, or PBMCs; the material itself was cDNA or gDNA.

The CDR3 is made up of 13 amino acids. The germline CDR1 and CDR2 sequences are MDHEN and SYDVKM. Trimming took off 4 bases at V and 4 bases at J, with 10 bases between the two ends. Original analysis: Reference gene primers were amplified, and this amplification served to estimate nucleated cell counts. The assay was immunoSEQ multiplex PCR, and TCRdb's table has in-frame clones only and misses some. The V and J calls and clone size are taken from that table; D and trimming were inferred from the DNA. This sample carries 15,000 to 20,000 clones, about 90% of them seen once, and the ten largest clones take under 4.5%.

Sample: peripheral blood. The chain links TRBV28 to TRBJ1-2, with no clear D. This receptor was taken from a human donor in a cohort sampled during active COVID-19. The CDR3 DNA sequence: TGTGCCAGCAGTTCGACATATTCCTATGGCTACACCTTC. Amino acid sequence: CASSSTYSYGYTF.